The 18 T cell receptor beta chains below come from one sample, sequenced in a study of T cells in Graves' hyperthyroidism and ophthalmopathy. The investigators amplified TCR beta CDR3 regions from RNA transcripts. TCR CDR3 regions were first amplified by RT-PCR with HTBI primers. MiXCR, run by TCRdb on the multiplex PCR reads, gives a single entry per CDR3 protein. The sample shows 300,000 to 450,000 distinct CDR3 sequences, 13% of them seen only once. Material: blood. The receptors derive from a man aged 25 to 45 with Graves' hyperthyroidism that later progressed to Graves' ophthalmopathy.

Concerning this clonotype itself: Being one base from a much bigger clone, this may be a read error. Here the CDR3 omits its conserved ending phenylalanine or tryptophan, so a read error is the likely source. The chain employs TRBV27 and TRBJ2-7; D possibly corresponds to TRBD2 (6 bases). Trimming cost V 7 bases and J 4 bases, with 14 bases left between them. This CDR3 spans 13 amino acids. CDR1 and CDR2 from the germline V gene are MNHEY and SMNVEV (reference sequence). The CDR3, as DNA: TGTGCCAGCATCAATACGGGGACTTACGAGCAGTACCTC. Translated, it gives CASINTGTYEQYL.

In this sample, this clonotype turned up many times. The chain joins TRBV28 to TRBJ2-7, with a tentative D call TRBD1 (5 bases). The germline gives CDR1 MDHEN, CDR2 SYDVKM. This CDR3 is 14 amino acids long. V shed 3 bases and J shed 2 bases, with 11 bases lying between them. The CDR3 region is CASSFERGPYEQYF. For the CDR3, the DNA is TGTGCCAGCAGTTTCGAAAGGGGTCCCTACGAGCAGTACTTC.

The chain recombines TRBV27 with TRBJ2-6; D call uncertain. Germline CDR1 reads MNHEY; CDR2 reads SMNVEV (reference sequence). Trimming left V 5 bases short and J 1 base short, with 12 bases between. CDR3 length equals 16 residues. The CDR3 loop is CASSSVTPSGANVLTF. As DNA, the CDR3 is TGTGCCAGCAGTAGTGTGACTCCGTCTGGGGCCAACGTCCTGACTTTC.

Note on this clonotype: The junction does not match germline at one end; this may be a read error. J is TRBJ1-5 and V is TRBV30, with D possibly matching TRBD1 (5 bases). CDR1 and CDR2 (germline): GTSNPN, SVGIG (reference sequence). This CDR3 spans 12 amino acids. DNA for the CDR3: TGTGTCTGGAGTGAGGGGAATCAGCCCCAGCATTTT. This encodes CVWSEGNQPQHF.

This clonotype was picked up many times. V gene TRBV11-2 combines with J gene TRBJ1-2; the match to TRBD1 covers 9 bases. Losses at the gene ends were 5 bases for V and 8 bases for J; bases not matched to a gene: 12. From germline, CDR1 is SGHAT and CDR2 FQNNGV. This CDR3 has 15 amino acids. The CDR3: CASSRTPGQGIGYTF. The CDR3 bases are TGTGCCAGCAGCCGGACTCCGGGACAGGGAATCGGCTACACCTTC.

There are many counts of this clonotype. The V gene is TRBV27, the J gene TRBJ1-2; D remains ambiguous. Trimming took 6 bases from V and 6 from J, leaving 20 bases between them. Germline V gene data show CDR1 as MNHEY and CDR2 as SMNVEV (reference sequence). There are 15 residues in the CDR3. The CDR3 nucleotides read TGTGCCAGCAGGGACCTCCAGACGTTCGGTGATGGCTACACCTTC. Protein sequence: CASRDLQTFGDGYTF.

This clonotype was detected a few times. The gene calls are TRBV20-1 and TRBJ1-5; TRBD1 matches at 9 bases. This CDR3 is 15 amino acids long. Germline V gene lookup returns CDR1 DFQATT and CDR2 SNEGSKA (reference sequence). Unmatched junction bases numbered 6, after V lost 0 bases and J lost 6 bases. This CDR3 reads CSARETGGGSQPQHF. CDR3 coding DNA: TGCAGTGCTAGAGAAACAGGGGGCGGCTCTCAGCCCCAGCATTTT.

This clonotype was counted many times. The chain links TRBV6-5 to TRBJ1-1; perhaps TRBD1 as D (5 bases). V was pared by 0 bases and J by 2 bases, with 10 bases between. This CDR3 spans 15 amino acids. The germline V gene has CDR1 MNHEY and CDR2 SVGAGI. The CDR3 DNA reads TGTGCCAGCAGTTACTCTCGACAGTTAAACACTGAAGCTTTCTTT. Its protein is CASSYSRQLNTEAFF.

This clonotype was detected only a few times. The V call is TRBV6-4, the J call TRBJ2-5, with D unresolved. The V end lost 6 bases, the J end lost 2 bases, and 16 bases lay between the germline ends. This CDR3 spans 15 amino acids. From germline, CDR1 is MRHNA and CDR2 SNTAGT. CDR3 residues: CASRPQYTQQETQYF. The CDR3 region has the DNA TGTGCCAGCAGGCCGCAGTACACCCAACAAGAGACCCAGTACTTC.

The chain carries TRBV3-1 and TRBJ2-5; D may be TRBD1 or TRBD2 (5 bases each). This CDR3 is 18 amino acids long. In germline, CDR1 is LGHDT, CDR2 YNNKEL (reference sequence). Trimming pared 0 bases from V and 5 bases from J, leaving 22 bases between. The CDR3 DNA sequence: TGTGCCAGCAGCCAAGAGGGGGTTGGGGCAGTTGAGGCGGAGACCCAGTACTTC. Its translation is CASSQEGVGAVEAETQYF.

This clonotype was seen at least ten times. The chain recombines TRBV7-2 with TRBJ2-3; TRBD2 matches 7 bases. Germline trimming cut 2 bases from V and 5 bases from J; bases unmatched to any gene: 7. Germline loops: CDR1 SGHTA, CDR2 FQGNSA. CDR3 length equals 15 residues. The CDR3 here is CASSLRPSGGDTQYF. As DNA, the CDR3 is TGTGCCAGCAGCTTAAGGCCTAGCGGCGGAGATACGCAGTATTTT.

This clonotype came up a few times. CDR3: CASSLVRGNTGELFF. CDR3 coding DNA: TGCGCCAGCAGCTTGGTCAGGGGCAACACCGGGGAGCTGTTTTTT. The V call is TRBV5-1, the J call TRBJ2-2; possibly TRBD1 for D (6 bases). The V end lost 0 bases, the J end lost 2 bases, and 8 bases lay between the germline ends. The germline CDR1 and CDR2 sequences are SGHRS and YFSETQ. The CDR3 is 15 amino acids. The full variable domain, with the rest looked up from reference TRBV5-1 and TRBJ2-2, is KAGVTQTPRYLIKTRGQQVTLSCSPISGHRSVSWYQQTPGQGLQFLFEYFSETQRNKGNFPGRFSGRQFSNSRSEMNVSTLELGDSALYLCASSLVRGNTGELFFGEGSRLTVL.

In regard to this clonotype: This could be a read error, since a much larger clone is one nucleotide away. The V call is TRBV12-3 or TRBV12-4, the J call TRBJ1-4; the D gene is possibly TRBD1 (5 bases). With 5 bases removed from V and 10 bases from J, the gap between germline ends came to 20 bases. CDR3 length: 15 amino acids. CDR3 bases: TGTGCCAGCAGTGCCTCGGGACTCCTGTCTGGAAAACTGTTTTTT. Translating gives CASSASGLLSGKLFF.

The chain couples TRBV3-1 to TRBJ1-6; 8 positions match TRBD1. V lost 2 bases, J lost 9 bases, and 6 bases stayed unmatched. The germline V gene encodes CDR1 LGHDT and CDR2 YNNKEL (reference sequence). The CDR3 totals 15 residues. CDR3 sequence (DNA): TGTGCCAGCAGCCAACAACAGGGGGTTTCTTCACCCCTCCACTTT. Translating it yields CASSQQQGVSSPLHF.

This clonotype occurred a few times. A junction boundary mismatches the germline segment, possibly from a read error. The V and J genes are TRBV5-1 and TRBJ2-5; D is perhaps TRBD1 or TRBD2 (6 bases each). This CDR3 is built from 11 residues. CDR1 is SGHRS, CDR2 YFSETQ, per germline. This CDR3 is CARGGKLPGDF. The CDR3 DNA reads as TGCGCCAGAGGGGGGAAACTGCCTGGAGACTTC.

Only a few counts were recorded for this clonotype. The genes are TRBV6-1 and TRBJ1-5; possibly TRBD1 for D (6 bases). CDR3 length: 14 amino acids. Trimming stripped 1 base from V and 11 bases from J, with 15 bases between. The germline V gene has CDR1 MNHNS and CDR2 SASEGT. The CDR3 region is CASSEGTGGRAQHF. The DNA for the CDR3 is TGTGCCAGCAGTGAAGGGACCGGGGGGCGAGCCCAGCATTTT.

Ten or more counts support this clonotype. The genes are TRBV20-1 and TRBJ1-1; possible D gene TRBD1, 5 bases. Germline V gene sequence: CDR1 DFQATT, CDR2 SNEGSKA (reference sequence). V lost 6 bases and J lost 0, with 8 bases in between. The CDR3 covers 12 residues. CDR3 amino acids: CSAEQVNTEAFF. CDR3 DNA sequence: TGCAGTGCGGAACAGGTGAACACTGAAGCTTTCTTT.

There are many counts of this clonotype. The chain links TRBV12-3 or TRBV12-4 to TRBJ1-5; 8 nucleotides agree with TRBD1. The V gene end was trimmed by 5 bases and the J gene end by 6 bases; junction bases not matched to a gene: 9. CDR3 size: 15 residues. The CDR3 sequence is CASSRRQGRSQPQHF. The CDR3 DNA reads as TGTGCCAGCAGTCGCAGACAGGGGAGAAGTCAGCCCCAGCATTTT.